The source of this TCR beta chain is a study of OX40 agonist ivuxolimab in advanced cancers. Note on this clone: The antigen is undetermined.

The table came from immunoSEQ multiplex PCR; TCRdb's copy has only in-frame clones and leaves some out. Of some 70,000 clones in the sample, approximately 90% were seen once. General study results and limits: In CD8+ T cells, expanded clones were on average more numerous than in CD4+.

V was shortened by 3 bases and J by 5 bases, with 17 bases between the two germline ends. Per germline, CDR1 MNHNY and CDR2 SVGAGI (reference sequence). The CDR3 has 15 residues. The genes are TRBV6-6 and TRBJ2-7; D is perhaps TRBD1 (5 bases). The clonotype was recovered from an adult with an advanced solid tumor such as melanoma, head and neck, liver or kidney cancer. The source was CD4+ or CD8+ T cells sorted from blood, collected in a trial of the OX40 agonist ivuxolimab. The CDR3: CASSYTQARADEQYF. For the CDR3, the DNA is TGTGCCAGCAGTTATACCCAGGCCAGGGCCGACGAGCAGTACTTC.